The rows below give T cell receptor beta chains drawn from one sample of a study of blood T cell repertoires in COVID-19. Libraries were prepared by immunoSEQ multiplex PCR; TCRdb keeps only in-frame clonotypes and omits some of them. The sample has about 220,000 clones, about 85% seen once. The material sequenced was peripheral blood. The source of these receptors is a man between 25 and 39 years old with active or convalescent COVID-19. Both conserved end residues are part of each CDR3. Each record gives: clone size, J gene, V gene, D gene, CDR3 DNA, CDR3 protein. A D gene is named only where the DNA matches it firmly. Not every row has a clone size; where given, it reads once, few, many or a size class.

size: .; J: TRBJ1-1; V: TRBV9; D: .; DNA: TGTGCCAGCAGCGGACAGCTATTTGATACTGAAGCTTTCTTT; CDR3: CASSGQLFDTEAFF
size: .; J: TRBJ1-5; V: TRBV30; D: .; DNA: TGTGCCGGTCAGACTGGCAATCAGCCCCAGCATTTT; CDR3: CAGQTGNQPQHF
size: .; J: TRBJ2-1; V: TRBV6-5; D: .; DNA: TGTGCCAGCAGGACGGGAAGCGGGCTCTACAATGAGCAGTTCTTC; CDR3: CASRTGSGLYNEQFF
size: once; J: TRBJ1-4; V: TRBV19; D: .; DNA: TGTGCCAGTAGTATTCTCCAGGCTAGGGGTGAAAAACTGTTTTTT; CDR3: CASSILQARGEKLFF
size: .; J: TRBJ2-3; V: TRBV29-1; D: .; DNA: TGCAGCGTTGAAGATTGGCAGCAGAGGACAGATACGCAGTATTTT; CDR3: CSVEDWQQRTDTQYF
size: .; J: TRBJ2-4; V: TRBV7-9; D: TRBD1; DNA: TGTGCCAGCAGCGCCAGGGGGCGCGGTTTAGCCAAAAACATTCAGTACTTC; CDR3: CASSARGRGLAKNIQYF
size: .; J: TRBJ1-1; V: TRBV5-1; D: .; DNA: TGCGCCAGCAGCTACATGGGAGGGTCGGGGAACACTGAAGCTTTCTTT; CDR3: CASSYMGGSGNTEAFF
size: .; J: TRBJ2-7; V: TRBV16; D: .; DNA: TGTGCCAGCAGCCAAATCCTGGGACACTCCCGCTACGAGCAGTACTTC; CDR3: CASSQILGHSRYEQYF
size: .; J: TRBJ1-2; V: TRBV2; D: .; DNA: TGTGCCAGCAGTGCACAGATAGCTAACTATGGCTACACCTTC; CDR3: CASSAQIANYGYTF
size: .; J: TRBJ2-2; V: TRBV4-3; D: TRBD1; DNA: TGCGCCAGCAGCCAATGGACAGGGGGGACGAACACCGGGGAGCTGTTTTTT; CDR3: CASSQWTGGTNTGELFF
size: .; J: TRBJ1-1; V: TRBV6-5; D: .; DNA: TGTGCCAGCAGTTACTCTAGCATTATGAACACTGAAGCTTTCTTT; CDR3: CASSYSSIMNTEAFF
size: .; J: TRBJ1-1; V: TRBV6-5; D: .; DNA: TGTGCCAGCAGTTATCGAGGGGGAGAAGCTTTCTTT; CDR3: CASSYRGGEAFF
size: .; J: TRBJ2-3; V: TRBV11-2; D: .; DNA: TGTGCCAGCAGCTTAAATTGGGGCAGGGTCTCAGATACGCAGTATTTT; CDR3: CASSLNWGRVSDTQYF
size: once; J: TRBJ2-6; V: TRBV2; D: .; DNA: TGTGCCAGCGCGAGCTCTGGGGCCAACGTCCTGACTTTC; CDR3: CASASSGANVLTF
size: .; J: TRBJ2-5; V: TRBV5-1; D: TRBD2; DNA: TGCGCCAGCAGCTTTGTCGCCCTGGGACTAGCGGGGGGGGCCCAAGAGACCCAGTACTTC; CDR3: CASSFVALGLAGGAQETQYF
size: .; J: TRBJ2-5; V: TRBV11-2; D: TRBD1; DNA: TGTGCCAGCAGCTTCGGACAGGCGCTCCAAGAGACCCAGTACTTC; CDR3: CASSFGQALQETQYF
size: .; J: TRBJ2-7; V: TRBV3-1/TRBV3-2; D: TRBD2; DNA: TGTGCCAGCAGCGAAGGACTAGCGGGCAGGGAGCAGTACTTC; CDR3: CASSEGLAGREQYF
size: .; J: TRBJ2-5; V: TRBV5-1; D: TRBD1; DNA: TGCGCCAGCAGTCCAGACCCGGGACAGGGTCGGGAGACCCAGTACTTC; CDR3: CASSPDPGQGRETQYF
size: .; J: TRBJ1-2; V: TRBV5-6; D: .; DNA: TGTGCCAGCAGCTTGGCTGCGACAGGAGGTTTCTATGGCTACACCTTC; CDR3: CASSLAATGGFYGYTF
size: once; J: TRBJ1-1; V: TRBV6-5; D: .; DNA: TGTGCCAGCAGGGCCGGACAGACGAACACTGAAGCTTTCTTT; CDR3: CASRAGQTNTEAFF
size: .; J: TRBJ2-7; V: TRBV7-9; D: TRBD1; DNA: TGTGCCAGCAGCTGGGGGACAGGGCCCCCCTACGAGCAGTACTTC; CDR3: CASSWGTGPPYEQYF
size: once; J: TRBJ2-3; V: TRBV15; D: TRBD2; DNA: TGTGCCATCAACCCGGGACTAGCGAGCACAGATACGCAGTATTTT; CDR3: CAINPGLASTDTQYF
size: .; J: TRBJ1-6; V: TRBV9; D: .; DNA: TGTGCCAGCAGCGTAAGGTCAGGGGATTCACCCCTCCACTTT; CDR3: CASSVRSGDSPLHF
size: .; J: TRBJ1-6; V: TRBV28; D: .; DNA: TGTGCCAGCAGTCTCTTCGGGGGGGCCCTCCACTTT; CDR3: CASSLFGGALHF
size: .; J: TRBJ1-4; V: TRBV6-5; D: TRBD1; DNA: TGTGCCAGCAGTTTCGGGACAGGGTATGAAAAACTGTTTTTT; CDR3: CASSFGTGYEKLFF
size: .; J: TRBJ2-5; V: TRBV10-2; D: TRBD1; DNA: TGCGCCAGCAGTGACCCGAGGGGGCGTGGGGAGACCCAGTACTTC; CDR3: CASSDPRGRGETQYF
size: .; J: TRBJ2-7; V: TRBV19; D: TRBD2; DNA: TGTGCCAGTAGTCCCCGGGGTAGCGGGACGGTCCCCAGGTACTTC; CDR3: CASSPRGSGTVPRYF
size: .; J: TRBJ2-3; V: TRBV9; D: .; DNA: TGTGCCAGCAGCGTAGGTCCACAGGGCACAGATACGCAGTATTTT; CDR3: CASSVGPQGTDTQYF
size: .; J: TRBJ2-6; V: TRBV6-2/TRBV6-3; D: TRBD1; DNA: TGTGCCAGCAGTTGGGGACAGCGCTCTGGGGCCAACGTCCTGACTTTC; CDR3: CASSWGQRSGANVLTF
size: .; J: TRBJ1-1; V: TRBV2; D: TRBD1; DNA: TGTGCCAGCAGTATGCGACAGGGGAACACTGAAGCTTTCTTT; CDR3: CASSMRQGNTEAFF
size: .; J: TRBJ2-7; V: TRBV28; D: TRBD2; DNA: TGTGCCAGCAGTGACGAGACTAGCGGGTCCTACGAGCAGTACTTC; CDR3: CASSDETSGSYEQYF
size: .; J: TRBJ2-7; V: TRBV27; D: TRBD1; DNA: TGTGCCAGCACAACCCGGGACAGGGGGTTTGGGGAGCAGTACTTC; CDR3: CASTTRDRGFGEQYF
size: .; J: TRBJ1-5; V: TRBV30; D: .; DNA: TGTGCCTGGAGTAAATATAGCAATCAGCCCCAGCATTTT; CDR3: CAWSKYSNQPQHF
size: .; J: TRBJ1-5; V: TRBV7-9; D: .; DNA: TGTGCCAGCAGGGCACCGGGGGGCAATCAGCCCCAGCATTTT; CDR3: CASRAPGGNQPQHF
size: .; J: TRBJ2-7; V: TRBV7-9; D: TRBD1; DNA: TGTGCCAGCAGCCCCCGGACAGGGCGAACCTACGAGCAGTACTTC; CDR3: CASSPRTGRTYEQYF
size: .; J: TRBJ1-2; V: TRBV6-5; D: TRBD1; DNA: TGTGCCAGCAGTTTCCAGGGGGCAGCCGGCTACACCTTC; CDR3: CASSFQGAAGYTF
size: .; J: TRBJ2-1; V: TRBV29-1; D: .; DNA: TGCAGCGTTGGGAAGGGGAATGAGCAGTTCTTC; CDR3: CSVGKGNEQFF
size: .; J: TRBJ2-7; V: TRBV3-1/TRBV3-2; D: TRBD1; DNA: TGTGCCAGCAGCTCCCGACAGGGGGGAAGGCAGTACTTC; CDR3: CASSSRQGGRQYF
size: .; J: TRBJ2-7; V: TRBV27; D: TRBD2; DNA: TGTGCCAGCAGACTAGCGGGGGGGATGTCCCCCTACGAGCAGTACTTC; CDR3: CASRLAGGMSPYEQYF
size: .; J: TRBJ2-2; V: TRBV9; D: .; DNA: TGTGCCAGCAGCGTAGTCGGCGGTCAAAACACCGGGGAGCTGTTTTTT; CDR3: CASSVVGGQNTGELFF
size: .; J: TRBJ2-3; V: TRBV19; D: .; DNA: TGTGCCAGTAATCCGGGACTCAGAACAGATACGCAGTATTTT; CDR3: CASNPGLRTDTQYF
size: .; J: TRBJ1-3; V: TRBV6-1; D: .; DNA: TGTGCCAGCAGTGAAGCCGGAACCTACAGGGTCCGGACTGGAAACACCATATATTTT; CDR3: CASSEAGTYRVRTGNTIYF
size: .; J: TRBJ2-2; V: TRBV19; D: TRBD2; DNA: TGTGCCAGTAACCCGGGGGGCGGGGAGCTGTTTTTT; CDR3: CASNPGGGELFF
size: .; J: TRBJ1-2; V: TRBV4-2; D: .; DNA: TGTGCCAGCAGTCAAGGGCGGACAGACACTAACTATGGCTACACCTTC; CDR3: CASSQGRTDTNYGYTF
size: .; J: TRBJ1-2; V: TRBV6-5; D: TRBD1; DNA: TGTGCCAGCAGGGGACAGTCGAGCTATGGCTACACCTTC; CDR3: CASRGQSSYGYTF
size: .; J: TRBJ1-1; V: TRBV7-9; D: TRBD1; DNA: TGTGCCAGCAGCTTAGCGCGGGACAGGGGCCTACTCTCGAACACTGAAGCTTTCTTT; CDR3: CASSLARDRGLLSNTEAFF
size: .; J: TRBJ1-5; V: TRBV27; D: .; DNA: TGTGCCAGCAGTCTTTACGGGGAGGGAGTAGGACAGCCCCAGCATTTT; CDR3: CASSLYGEGVGQPQHF
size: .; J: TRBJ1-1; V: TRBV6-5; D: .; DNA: TGTGCCAGCAGTTTCCTAGTTGGCACTGAAGCTTTCTTT; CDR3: CASSFLVGTEAFF
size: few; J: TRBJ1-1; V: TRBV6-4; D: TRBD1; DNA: TGTGCCAGCAGTGACTCGCCGGACAGGGGTTCTGAAGCTTTCTTT; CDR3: CASSDSPDRGSEAFF
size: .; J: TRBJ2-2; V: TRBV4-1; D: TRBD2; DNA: TGCGCCAGCAGCCGTATGAGACTAGCGGGAGTTGGAAACACCGGGGAGCTGTTTTTT; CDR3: CASSRMRLAGVGNTGELFF
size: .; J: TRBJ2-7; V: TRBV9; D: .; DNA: TGTGCCAGCAGCCCAAGGGACTGGGGCTACGAGCAGTACTTC; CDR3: CASSPRDWGYEQYF
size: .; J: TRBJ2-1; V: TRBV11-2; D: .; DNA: TGTGCCAGCAGCTTATTTCGGAATGAGCAGTTCTTC; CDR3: CASSLFRNEQFF
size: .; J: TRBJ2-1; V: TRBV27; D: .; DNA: TGTGCCAGCAGTTCCGGGCAGGGGTGGTACAATGAGCAGTTCTTC; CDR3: CASSSGQGWYNEQFF
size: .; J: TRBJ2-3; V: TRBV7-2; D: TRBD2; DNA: TGTGCCAGCAGTCGGCGGGGGGGCTCAGATACGCAGTATTTT; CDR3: CASSRRGGSDTQYF
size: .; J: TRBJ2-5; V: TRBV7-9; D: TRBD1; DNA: TGTGCCAGCAGCCCCCCGACAGGGATGGGAGAGACCCAGTACTTC; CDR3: CASSPPTGMGETQYF